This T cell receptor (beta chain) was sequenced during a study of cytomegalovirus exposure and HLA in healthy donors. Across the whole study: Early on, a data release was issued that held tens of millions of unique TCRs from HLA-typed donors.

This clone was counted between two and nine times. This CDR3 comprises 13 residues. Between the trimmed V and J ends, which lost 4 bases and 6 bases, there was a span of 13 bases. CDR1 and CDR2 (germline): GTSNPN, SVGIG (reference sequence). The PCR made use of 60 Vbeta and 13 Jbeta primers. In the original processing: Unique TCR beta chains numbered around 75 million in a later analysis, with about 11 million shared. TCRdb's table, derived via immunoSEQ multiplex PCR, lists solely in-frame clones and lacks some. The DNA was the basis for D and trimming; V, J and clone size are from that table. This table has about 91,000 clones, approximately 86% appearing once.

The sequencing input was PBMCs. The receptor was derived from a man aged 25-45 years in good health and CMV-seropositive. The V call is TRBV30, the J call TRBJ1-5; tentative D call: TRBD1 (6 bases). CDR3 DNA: TGTGCCTGGAATATGGGGGCTGGTCAGCCCCAGCATTTT. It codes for CAWNMGAGQPQHF.